Listed below are T cell receptor beta chains from one sample, sequenced in a study of graft-versus-host responses after intestinal transplantation. Profiling relied on immunoSEQ multiplex PCR, and the TCRdb table lists in-frame clones only, not all of them. Among about 8,600 clones listed, 31% were seen once. This material consisted of alloreactive CD4+ T cells from a mixed lymphocyte reaction culture, taken before intestinal transplant. The receptors shown here come from a human patient who received an intestinal transplant. Both conserved end residues are part of each CDR3. A D gene is named only where the DNA matches it firmly. Size values are once, few and many counts, or a class for expanded clones, and some rows have none.

abundance: .
j_gene: TRBJ2-5
v_gene: TRBV5-5
d_gene: TRBD2
CDR3nt: TGTGCCAGCAGCTTGAGGGCGGTACTAGCGGGGGAAGAGACCCAGTACTTC
CDR3aa: CASSLRAVLAGEETQYF

abundance: .
j_gene: TRBJ1-2
v_gene: TRBV30
d_gene: .
CDR3nt: TGTGCCTTAGACAACAGGGAAAATTATGGCTACACCTTC
CDR3aa: CALDNRENYGYTF

abundance: .
j_gene: TRBJ1-3
v_gene: TRBV5-1
d_gene: .
CDR3nt: TGCGCCAGCAGCCCCGCTGGGGGGTTCTCTGGAAACACCATATATTTT
CDR3aa: CASSPAGGFSGNTIYF

abundance: once
j_gene: TRBJ2-7
v_gene: TRBV1
d_gene: .
CDR3nt: TGCACCAGCAGCCAAGAGGAGCGGGTCTGGGGCTACGAGCAGTACTTC
CDR3aa: CTSSQEERVWGYEQYF

abundance: .
j_gene: TRBJ2-7
v_gene: TRBV28
d_gene: .
CDR3nt: TGTGCCAGCAGGGGGCAGGATCGCTACGAGCAGTACTTC
CDR3aa: CASRGQDRYEQYF

abundance: .
j_gene: TRBJ2-1
v_gene: TRBV6-5
d_gene: TRBD2
CDR3nt: TGTGCCAGCAGTTGGGGACTAGCCGGCAATGAGCAGTTCTTC
CDR3aa: CASSWGLAGNEQFF

abundance: medium-sized
j_gene: TRBJ2-5
v_gene: TRBV7-9
d_gene: TRBD2
CDR3nt: TGTGCCAGCAGCTTAGCCCTAGCGGGGGGCCAAGAGACCCAGTACTTC
CDR3aa: CASSLALAGGQETQYF

abundance: few
j_gene: TRBJ2-6
v_gene: TRBV5-1
d_gene: .
CDR3nt: TGCGCCAGCAGCACAGGGAGCTCTGGGGCCAACGTCCTGACTTTC
CDR3aa: CASSTGSSGANVLTF

abundance: few
j_gene: TRBJ1-1
v_gene: TRBV11-2
d_gene: .
CDR3nt: TGTGCCAGCAGACCAACAGGGTCGAACACTGAAGCTTTCTTT
CDR3aa: CASRPTGSNTEAFF

abundance: medium-sized
j_gene: TRBJ1-4
v_gene: TRBV28
d_gene: TRBD1
CDR3nt: TGTGCCAGCAGTCAACCGGGACAGGGAGGAGAAAAACTGTTTTTT
CDR3aa: CASSQPGQGGEKLFF

abundance: few
j_gene: TRBJ2-1
v_gene: TRBV6-1
d_gene: TRBD1
CDR3nt: TGTGCCAGCACCTCCGGGACAGGGGATTTAGTTGAGCAGTTCTTC
CDR3aa: CASTSGTGDLVEQFF

abundance: few
j_gene: TRBJ2-3
v_gene: TRBV6-5
d_gene: .
CDR3nt: TGTGCCAGCAGGCGCCAGGGAACAGATACGCAGTATTTT
CDR3aa: CASRRQGTDTQYF

abundance: few
j_gene: TRBJ1-1
v_gene: TRBV28
d_gene: .
CDR3nt: TGTGCCAGCAGTTATAGTTTGAGATCCGATGAAGCTTTCTTT
CDR3aa: CASSYSLRSDEAFF

abundance: once
j_gene: TRBJ2-7
v_gene: TRBV6-1
d_gene: TRBD1
CDR3nt: TGTGCCAGCAGTAACAGGGGATTGCCCTACGAGCAGTACTTC
CDR3aa: CASSNRGLPYEQYF

abundance: .
j_gene: TRBJ2-5
v_gene: TRBV11-1
d_gene: .
CDR3nt: TGTGCCAGCAGCTTGGCAGGGGACCGTGAAGAGACCCAGTACTTC
CDR3aa: CASSLAGDREETQYF

abundance: few
j_gene: TRBJ2-3
v_gene: TRBV19
d_gene: TRBD2
CDR3nt: TGTGCCAGTAGTAGGAGACTAGCGGGAGGGCTCTGGGATACGCAGTATTTT
CDR3aa: CASSRRLAGGLWDTQYF

abundance: .
j_gene: TRBJ1-3
v_gene: TRBV4-2
d_gene: TRBD1
CDR3nt: TGTGCCAGCAGCCAAGAAAGTTGGACAGGGTCGTCTGGAAACACCATATATTTT
CDR3aa: CASSQESWTGSSGNTIYF

abundance: few
j_gene: TRBJ2-5
v_gene: TRBV6-1
d_gene: TRBD2
CDR3nt: TGTGCCAGCAGTGAAAGTCTAGCGGGCCCCCGGGAGACCCAGTACTTC
CDR3aa: CASSESLAGPRETQYF

abundance: medium-sized
j_gene: TRBJ1-5
v_gene: TRBV19
d_gene: .
CDR3nt: TGTGCCAGTAGCCCAGACTGGAATCAGCCCCAGCATTTT
CDR3aa: CASSPDWNQPQHF

abundance: .
j_gene: TRBJ1-2
v_gene: TRBV6-1
d_gene: .
CDR3nt: TGTGCCAGCAGTGAAGCCGTGGGCGGGAGGCTAGGGGGCTACACCTTC
CDR3aa: CASSEAVGGRLGGYTF

abundance: few
j_gene: TRBJ1-4
v_gene: TRBV18
d_gene: TRBD1
CDR3nt: TGTGCCAGCTCACCCTTCGGACAGGGCCGCATAAAACTGTTTTTT
CDR3aa: CASSPFGQGRIKLFF

abundance: .
j_gene: TRBJ2-7
v_gene: TRBV21-1
d_gene: .
CDR3nt: TGTGCCAGCAGAGGGAGGTTAAGGGCTTACGAGCAGTACTTC
CDR3aa: CASRGRLRAYEQYF

abundance: few
j_gene: TRBJ1-5
v_gene: TRBV18
d_gene: .
CDR3nt: TGTGCCAGCTCACCAGGGGAGAGCAATCAGCCCCAGCATTTT
CDR3aa: CASSPGESNQPQHF

abundance: few
j_gene: TRBJ2-5
v_gene: TRBV5-1
d_gene: TRBD2
CDR3nt: TGCGCCAGCAGCTTGTCAAGCGGGGGGGCCTTGGAGACCCAGTACTTC
CDR3aa: CASSLSSGGALETQYF

abundance: .
j_gene: TRBJ2-2
v_gene: TRBV6-5
d_gene: TRBD2
CDR3nt: TGTGCCAGCATAGCGGGGGGGCCCACCGGGGAGCTGTTTTTT
CDR3aa: CASIAGGPTGELFF

abundance: few
j_gene: TRBJ2-5
v_gene: TRBV5-1
d_gene: TRBD2
CDR3nt: TGCGCCAGCAGCTTGTTGAGTAGCGGGAGTTGGGAGACCCAGTACTTC
CDR3aa: CASSLLSSGSWETQYF

abundance: few
j_gene: TRBJ2-5
v_gene: TRBV21-1
d_gene: .
CDR3nt: TGTGCCAGCAGCAAAGGACCTGGCCGCCAGAGATCGCGCGGGGAGACCCAGTACTTC
CDR3aa: CASSKGPGRQRSRGETQYF

abundance: .
j_gene: TRBJ2-5
v_gene: TRBV2
d_gene: .
CDR3nt: TGTGCCAGCAGTGACGCCCGGGGTTCCGAGACCCAGTACTTC
CDR3aa: CASSDARGSETQYF

abundance: .
j_gene: TRBJ2-1
v_gene: TRBV7-8
d_gene: .
CDR3nt: TGTGCCAGCAGCTTTCTCGGGATCTCCTACAATGAGCAGTTCTTC
CDR3aa: CASSFLGISYNEQFF

abundance: .
j_gene: TRBJ1-3
v_gene: TRBV18
d_gene: .
CDR3nt: TGTGCCAGCTCACCCCTCGACACCAGCTCTGGAAACACCATATATTTT
CDR3aa: CASSPLDTSSGNTIYF

abundance: once
j_gene: TRBJ2-7
v_gene: TRBV21-1
d_gene: .
CDR3nt: TGTGCCAGCAGCGCCCGGGACAGGGGGATTTCTGAGTACTTC
CDR3aa: CASSARDRGISEYF

abundance: medium-sized
j_gene: TRBJ2-7
v_gene: TRBV6-1
d_gene: .
CDR3nt: TGTGCCAGCAGTGACCAGGGGATCTACGAGCAGTACTTC
CDR3aa: CASSDQGIYEQYF

abundance: .
j_gene: TRBJ1-5
v_gene: TRBV2
d_gene: .
CDR3nt: TGTGCCAGCAGTGTAAATAGCAATCAGCCCCAGCATTTT
CDR3aa: CASSVNSNQPQHF

abundance: .
j_gene: TRBJ1-4
v_gene: TRBV4-2
d_gene: TRBD1
CDR3nt: TGTGCCAGCAGCCAAGATAATGACAGGAGCCAGGGGGAACTGTTTTTT
CDR3aa: CASSQDNDRSQGELFF

abundance: few
j_gene: TRBJ2-2
v_gene: TRBV21-1
d_gene: .
CDR3nt: TGTGCCAGCCTTTTGAGGGGGCACACCGGGGAGCTGTTTTTT
CDR3aa: CASLLRGHTGELFF

abundance: medium-sized
j_gene: TRBJ1-5
v_gene: TRBV2
d_gene: TRBD1
CDR3nt: TGTGCCAGCAGTGGAACCGGGACAGGGGTCGGACAGCCCCAGCATTTT
CDR3aa: CASSGTGTGVGQPQHF

abundance: .
j_gene: TRBJ1-2
v_gene: TRBV19
d_gene: .
CDR3nt: TGTGCCAGTAGTAGGTCAGGGAACTATGGCTACACCTTC
CDR3aa: CASSRSGNYGYTF